The 19 T cell receptor beta chains in this list originate from one sample, sequenced in a study of cytomegalovirus exposure and HLA in healthy donors. The method was immunoSEQ multiplex PCR; TCRdb's version includes in-frame clones alone and lacks a portion of them. The table has fewer than 200,000 clones, roughly 86% seen once. The sequenced sample was PBMCs. These receptors came from a young man in good health and CMV-seropositive.

CDR3 region: CASSTGNRGQPQHF. The CDR3 DNA is TGTGCCAGTAGTACGGGAAATCGTGGTCAGCCCCAGCATTTT. The genes are TRBV19 and TRBJ1-5; D gene unclear. The germline CDR1 and CDR2 sequences are LNHDA and SQIVND (reference sequence). The CDR3 spans 14 residues. The V gene lost 4 bases and the J gene lost 6 bases, with 13 bases spanning the gap.

This sequence joins TRBV18 and TRBJ2-5, with unresolved D. The CDR3 contains 15 residues. Trimming removed 3 bases at V and 1 base at J, with 12 bases between. The germline V gene has CDR1 KGHSH and CDR2 LQKENI. CDR3 protein: CASSPPVAIQETQYF. The CDR3 nucleotides are TGTGCCAGCTCACCTCCGGTGGCGATCCAAGAGACCCAGTACTTC.

Only a few counts were recorded for this clone. The chain couples TRBV5-6 to TRBJ1-2; 7 bases fit TRBD1. CDR1 and CDR2 from the germline V gene are SGHDT and YYEEEE. Trimming removed 3 bases from V and 0 bases from J; junction bases left unmatched: 5. CDR3 length: 15 residues. As DNA, the CDR3 is TGTGCCAGCAGCTCCCTGGGACAGTCTAACTATGGCTACACCTTC. Translating gives CASSSLGQSNYGYTF.

The chain couples TRBV5-1 to TRBJ2-3; D may match TRBD1 or TRBD2 (6 bases each). This CDR3 has 15 amino acids. V lost 1 base to trimming and J lost 1 base, with 10 bases between them. The V gene's germline CDR1 is SGHRS and CDR2 YFSETQ. CDR3 nucleotides: TGCGCCAGCAGCTTGCGGGGGCCGGGCACAGATACGCAGTATTTT. Its protein product is CASSLRGPGTDTQYF. Full variable domain (outside the CDR3, taken from reference TRBV5-1 and TRBJ2-3): KAGVTQTPRYLIKTRGQQVTLSCSPISGHRSVSWYQQTPGQGLQFLFEYFSETQRNKGNFPGRFSGRQFSNSRSEMNVSTLELGDSALYLCASSLRGPGTDTQYFGPGTRLTVL.

The rearrangement links TRBV6-5 to TRBJ1-3, with D possibly being TRBD1 (5 bases). CDR3 length equals 15 residues. V lost 0 bases, J lost 1 base, and 7 bases lay in between. Germline values: CDR1 MNHEY, CDR2 SVGAGI. The CDR3 DNA reads as TGTGCCAGCAGTTACTCGGGGGAGTCTGGAAACACCATATATTTT. It encodes CASSYSGESGNTIYF.

This chain links TRBV4-3 with TRBJ2-7; 9 bases map to TRBD2. CDR1 is LGHNA and CDR2 is YSLEER in the germline V gene. Germline trimming cut 1 base from V and 3 bases from J; bases unmatched to any gene: 7. CDR3 length equals 16 residues. The CDR3 nucleotides read TGCGCCAGCAGCCAAGCTATAGCGGGGGAAGGCTACGAGCAGTACTTC. As protein: CASSQAIAGEGYEQYF.

The chain recombines TRBV6-5 with TRBJ2-7; 10 nucleotides match TRBD2. With 6 bases clipped from V and 2 bases from J, the junction kept 7 bases outside the gene matches. There are 15 residues in the CDR3. Germline loops: CDR1 MNHEY, CDR2 SVGAGI. This CDR3 reads CASSNGLAATYEQYF. The DNA of the CDR3 is TGTGCCAGCAGCAACGGACTAGCGGCGACCTACGAGCAGTACTTC.

V gene TRBV5-6 combines with J gene TRBJ2-1; no reliable D call. Germline V gene data show CDR1 as SGHDT and CDR2 as YYEEEE. V was clipped by 4 bases and J by 9 bases, with 17 bases between them. This CDR3 region has 14 residues. CDR3 sequence reads: CASSQTAVYAEQFF. For the CDR3, the DNA is TGTGCCAGCAGCCAAACCGCCGTTTACGCTGAGCAGTTCTTC.

The V call is TRBV11-2, the J call TRBJ2-7, with 10 bases aligning to TRBD1. The CDR3 contains 17 residues. In germline, CDR1 is SGHAT, CDR2 FQNNGV. V was clipped by 3 bases and J by 2 bases; unmatched bases: 10. The CDR3 spells CASSLDRGNSFAYEQYF. CDR3 nucleotide sequence: TGTGCCAGCAGCTTGGACAGGGGGAATTCCTTCGCCTACGAGCAGTACTTC.

CDR3 protein: CASSATDQETQYF. In DNA, the CDR3 is TGTGCCAGCAGTGCTACAGACCAAGAGACCCAGTACTTC. The rearrangement links TRBV2 to TRBJ2-5; D unresolved. Germline V gene lookup returns CDR1 SNHLY and CDR2 FYNNEI. Between the trimmed V and J ends, which lost 4 bases and 0 bases, there was a span of 6 bases. The CDR3 has 13 amino acids.

The rearrangement uses TRBV7-3 and TRBJ2-1; a possible D gene is TRBD2 (6 bases). The CDR3 contains 12 residues. Trimming took 1 base from V and 10 from J, leaving 8 bases between them. Germline V gives CDR1 SGHTA, CDR2 FQGTGA. The CDR3 is CASSLRGGEQFF. CDR3 in DNA: TGTGCCAGCAGCTTAAGGGGAGGAGAGCAGTTCTTC.

This sequence joins TRBV6-1 and TRBJ1-1; no definite D call. V was shortened by 8 bases and J by 2 bases, with 6 bases between the two germline ends. Germline loops: CDR1 MNHNS, CDR2 SASEGT. This CDR3 is 11 amino acids long. The CDR3 DNA reads TGTGCCAGCCTTGGCAACACTGAAGCTTTCTTT. This codes for CASLGNTEAFF.

CDR3 loop: CSGGRGTEAFF. CDR3 nucleotides: TGCAGCGGGGGCAGGGGCACTGAAGCTTTCTTT. The chain employs TRBV29-1 and TRBJ1-1; tentative D call: TRBD1 (6 bases). Trimming stripped 7 bases from V and 4 bases from J, with 10 bases between. This CDR3 is 11 amino acids long. CDR1 and CDR2 from the germline V gene are SQVTM and ANQGSEA.

The chain carries TRBV7-6 and TRBJ2-1, with TRBD1 identical over 8 bases. Germline-derived CDR1 and CDR2 are SGHVS and FNYEAQ. CDR3 length: 15 residues. With 3 bases clipped from V and 3 bases from J, the junction kept 4 bases outside the gene matches. The CDR3 bases are TGTGCCAGCAGCTTGAGACAGGGGCTCTACAATGAGCAGTTCTTC. It yields the protein CASSLRQGLYNEQFF.

The chain joins TRBV5-1 to TRBJ1-5; no clear D gene. Between the trimmed V and J ends, which lost 0 bases and 4 bases, there was a span of 5 bases. The CDR3 is 13 amino acids. Per germline, CDR1 SGHRS and CDR2 YFSETQ. The CDR3 region is CASSLGPNQPQHF. CDR3 DNA sequence: TGCGCCAGCAGCTTGGGGCCTAATCAGCCCCAGCATTTT.

The chain joins TRBV12-5 to TRBJ2-3; tentative D call: TRBD2 (5 bases). CDR1 and CDR2 (germline): LGHNT, FRNRAP. The CDR3 has 13 amino acids. CDR3 sequence (DNA): TGTGCCACGACTGAGGGCCAAGGAGATACGCAGTATTTT. This gives the protein CATTEGQGDTQYF.

This clone was seen only once. The chain couples TRBV29-1 to TRBJ2-1, with D perhaps TRBD2 (5 bases). The CDR3 consists of 14 residues. Between the trimmed V and J ends, which lost 7 bases and 6 bases, there was a span of 19 bases. Per germline, CDR1 SQVTM and CDR2 ANQGSEA. The CDR3, as DNA: TGCAGCGCCCAAGGCGGAAGGGCGGGCAATGAGCAGTTCTTC. The encoded protein is CSAQGGRAGNEQFF.

The V and J genes are TRBV5-6 and TRBJ1-5; weak D call: TRBD1 (5 bases). CDR3 size: 17 residues. The germline gives CDR1 SGHDT, CDR2 YYEEEE. V dropped 4 bases and J dropped 6 bases, with 23 bases sitting between them. This CDR3 reads CASSTSWPRGGTQPQHF. The CDR3 DNA reads TGTGCCAGCAGCACTTCGTGGCCTCGGGGGGGGACTCAGCCCCAGCATTTT.

The J gene is TRBJ2-2, the V gene TRBV5-1; 8 bases agree with TRBD1. The V and J ends lost 2 bases and 6 bases, in that order; junction bases with no gene match: 6. The CDR3 spans 15 residues. Germline values: CDR1 SGHRS, CDR2 YFSETQ. As DNA, the CDR3 is TGCGCCAGCAGCTTCGGGACAGGATTCTCCGGGGAGCTGTTTTTT. Its protein is CASSFGTGFSGELFF.